These 8 T cell receptor beta chains came from one sample sequenced in a study of response to subunit inactivated influenza vaccine. TCRdb passed the RT-PCR reads through MiXCR, listing each CDR3 protein once. The table records about 700,000 distinct CDR3 sequences, about 15% of them present only once. The sample in question was PBMCs from blood, obtained roughly 2 weeks before vaccination. Receptors originate from a man aged 45 to 65 who received an inactivated influenza vaccine.

The chain carries TRBV30 and TRBJ2-1; 7 positions agree with TRBD2. Germline V gene data show CDR1 as GTSNPN and CDR2 as SVGIG (reference sequence). The ends lost 3 bases at V and 2 bases at J; junction bases unmatched: 7. There are 15 residues in the CDR3. CDR3 residues: CAWSLGLEAYNEQFF. The CDR3 DNA reads as TGTGCCTGGAGCTTAGGACTAGAGGCCTACAATGAGCAGTTCTTC.

This clonotype was detected only a few times. The chain employs TRBV12-3 or TRBV12-4 and TRBJ2-1, with 10 bases lining up with TRBD1. This CDR3 contains 14 residues. The V segment lost 5 bases and the J segment 5 bases; nucleotides outside the gene matches: 3. The CDR3 is CASSAGQGNNEQFF. DNA for the CDR3: TGTGCCAGCAGTGCGGGACAGGGGAACAATGAGCAGTTCTTC.

J is TRBJ1-6 and V is TRBV25-1; no clear D gene. CDR1 is MGHDK, CDR2 SYGVNS, per germline. The CDR3 sequence is 15 residues long. V gave up 6 bases and J gave up 7 bases, with 16 bases separating them. CDR3 region: CASRETSRANSPLHF. The DNA of the CDR3 is TGTGCCAGCAGAGAAACGTCGCGCGCCAATTCACCCCTCCACTTT.

The V gene is TRBV15, the J gene TRBJ2-3; 7 bases match TRBD2. V trimming: 4 bases; J trimming: 1 base; junction bases outside the gene matches: 2. CDR3 size: 14 residues. Germline V gene lookup returns CDR1 LNHNV and CDR2 YYDKDF (reference sequence). CDR3 loop: CATSIAGGTDTQYF. The CDR3 bases are TGTGCCACCAGCATAGCGGGCGGCACAGATACGCAGTATTTT. Complete variable domain (other parts from reference TRBV15 and TRBJ2-3): DAMVIQNPRYQVTQFGKPVTLSCSQTLNHNVMYWYQQKSSQAPKLLFHYYDKDFNNEADTPDNFQSRRPNTSFCFLDIRSPGLGDTAMYLCATSIAGGTDTQYFGPGTRLTVL.

This clonotype was seen repeatedly, ten times or more. The genes are TRBV14 and TRBJ2-1; D is unresolved. The CDR3 totals 11 residues. V lost 5 bases to trimming and J lost 5 bases, with 4 bases between them. Germline CDR1 SGHDN, CDR2 FVKESK. The CDR3 here is CASSVNNEQFF. DNA of the CDR3: TGTGCCAGCAGCGTGAACAATGAGCAGTTCTTC.

V is TRBV7-8 and J is TRBJ2-7, with D tentatively TRBD2 (5 bases). Germline V gene data show CDR1 as SGHVS and CDR2 as FQNEAQ. V lost 1 base and J lost 3, with 10 bases in between. This CDR3 has 14 residues. CDR3 region: CASSLVQDFYEQYF. The CDR3 region has the DNA TGTGCCAGCAGCTTAGTCCAGGACTTCTACGAGCAGTACTTC.

This clonotype showed up just a few times. The chain joins TRBV7-9 to TRBJ2-1, with D possibly matching TRBD1 (5 bases). Germline-derived CDR1 and CDR2 are SEHNR and FQNEAQ (reference sequence). V was clipped by 5 bases and J by 6 bases, with 17 bases between them. The CDR3 extends over 15 amino acids. This CDR3 is CASSLGHPPGNEQFF. The CDR3 DNA reads TGTGCCAGCAGCCTAGGACACCCACCGGGCAATGAGCAGTTCTTC. Variable domain in full (rest from reference TRBV7-9 and TRBJ2-1): DTGVSQNPRHKITKRGQNVTFRCDPISEHNRLYWYRQTLGQGPEFLTYFQNEAQLEKSRLLSDRFSAERPKGSFSTLEIQRTEQGDSAMYLCASSLGHPPGNEQFFGPGTRLTVL.

The V gene is TRBV12-3 or TRBV12-4, the J gene TRBJ2-1, with a weak D call TRBD2 (5 bases). Trimming pared 5 bases from V and 4 bases from J, leaving 27 bases between. The CDR3 runs to 19 residues. The CDR3 region is CASSHPGVKGIRLYNEQFF. CDR3 DNA: TGTGCCAGCAGTCACCCCGGGGTCAAGGGAATCAGGCTGTACAATGAGCAGTTCTTC.